The rows below give T cell receptor beta chains drawn from one sample of a study of cytomegalovirus exposure and HLA in healthy donors. Clones were read by immunoSEQ multiplex PCR, and TCRdb kept only the in-frame ones, dropping some. This sample has more than 110,000 clones, with roughly 78% found just once. The source material was PBMCs. The receptors originated from a man aged 30 to 45 in good health and CMV-seronegative. Each CDR3 is given with its conserved first and last residue. The D gene is left open where the match is weak. Clone size appears in some rows only: once, few, many, or a class for an expanded clone.

D	size	V	J	CDR3	DNA
TRBD1	NA	TRBV6-6	TRBJ1-6	CASSLIDRGDSPLNF	TGTGCCAGCAGTTTAATAGACAGGGGAGATTCACCCCTCAACTTT
NA	NA	TRBV20-1	TRBJ2-7	CSARDIYEQYF	TGCAGTGCTAGAGACATCTACGAGCAGTACTTC
NA	NA	TRBV7-8	TRBJ2-7	CASSLDAGSYEQYF	TGTGCCAGCAGCTTAGACGCGGGATCCTACGAGCAGTACTTC
NA	NA	TRBV27	TRBJ2-5	CASAPSPRGETQYF	TGTGCCAGCGCTCCCTCCCCTAGAGGGGAGACCCAGTACTTC
NA	NA	TRBV7-6	TRBJ2-7	CASTQGSGASYEQYF	TGTGCCAGCACCCAGGGGAGCGGAGCATCCTACGAGCAGTACTTC
NA	NA	TRBV27	TRBJ1-6	CASTGGDGHNSPLHF	TGTGCCAGCACCGGAGGAGACGGGCATAATTCACCCCTCCACTTT
TRBD1	NA	TRBV4-1	TRBJ1-1	CASSQDLVEGAGTEAFF	TGCGCCAGCAGCCAAGATCTAGTAGAGGGGGCGGGAACTGAAGCTTTCTTT
NA	NA	TRBV28	TRBJ1-1	CASRGPMNTEAFF	TGTGCCAGCCGAGGTCCGATGAACACTGAAGCTTTCTTT
TRBD1	NA	TRBV2	TRBJ2-7	CASLSTGQGNEQYF	TGTGCCAGCTTGAGCACCGGACAGGGGAACGAGCAGTACTTC
TRBD2	NA	TRBV18	TRBJ2-5	CASSPPGGKQETQYF	TGTGCCAGCTCCCCGCCGGGGGGAAAACAAGAGACCCAGTACTTC
NA	once	TRBV12-5	TRBJ1-2	CASGPLDRNRHGYPF	TGTGCTAGTGGGCCTTTGGACAGAAACCGTCATGGCTACCCCTTC
NA	NA	TRBV5-1	TRBJ1-6	CASSLEDSQNSPLHF	TGCGCCAGCAGCTTGGAGGACAGTCAAAATTCACCCCTCCACTTT
TRBD1	once	TRBV2	TRBJ1-4	CASRTDRVYEKLFF	TGTGCCAGCAGGACGGACAGGGTATATGAAAAACTGTTTTTT
NA	NA	TRBV19	TRBJ1-4	CASRSGSRAEKLFF	TGTGCCAGTCGCTCGGGGTCGAGGGCTGAAAAACTGTTTTTT
NA	NA	TRBV28	TRBJ2-7	CASSLQGPLYEQYF	TGTGCCAGCAGTTTACAGGGTCCGCTATACGAGCAGTACTTC
NA	once	TRBV2	TRBJ1-1	CASSREGRNTEAFF	TGTGCCAGCAGCCGAGAGGGCCGAAACACTGAAGCTTTCTTT
NA	NA	TRBV2	TRBJ2-1	CASRGQTFNEQFF	TGTGCCAGCCGCGGACAGACTTTTAATGAGCAGTTCTTC
TRBD1	NA	TRBV6-1	TRBJ1-2	CASSGGQPYGYPF	TGTGCCAGCAGTGGGGGACAGCCCTATGGCTACCCCTTC
NA	NA	TRBV18	TRBJ2-7	CASSRAGMEAYEQYF	TGTGCCAGCTCACGGGCAGGCATGGAGGCCTACGAGCAGTACTTC
NA	NA	TRBV5-1	TRBJ2-1	CASSLGPSYNEQFF	TGCGCCAGCAGCTTGGGGCCATCCTACAATGAGCAGTTCTTC
TRBD1	few	TRBV6-1	TRBJ1-5	CASSDDRGYSNQPQHF	TGTGCCAGCAGTGACGACAGGGGATATAGCAATCAGCCCCAGCATTTT
TRBD2	NA	TRBV6-1	TRBJ2-5	CASSPGVAGRETQYF	TGTGCCAGCAGTCCGGGGGTAGCGGGCCGAGAGACCCAGTACTTC
NA	NA	TRBV18	TRBJ1-4	CASSPRRGDEKLFF	TGTGCCAGCTCACCACGTCGGGGGGATGAAAAACTGTTTTTT
NA	NA	TRBV7-8	TRBJ1-5	CASSLLLVIRGNQPQHF	TGTGCCAGCAGCTTATTACTCGTTATTCGGGGCAATCAGCCCCAGCATTTT
NA	few	TRBV6-5	TRBJ2-7	CASSYGRYYEQYF	TGTGCCAGCAGTTACGGCCGTTACTACGAGCAGTACTTC
TRBD1	NA	TRBV19	TRBJ1-2	CASSPGQGGYGYTF	TGTGCCAGTAGTCCGGGACAGGGAGGCTATGGCTACACCTTC
TRBD1	few	TRBV5-5	TRBJ2-6	CASSLDRGKRVVNVLTF	TGTGCCAGCAGCTTGGACAGGGGAAAAAGGGTAGTCAACGTCCTGACTTTC
NA	few	TRBV7-2	TRBJ2-7	CASSPEAGRANEQYF	TGTGCCAGCAGCCCTGAGGCTGGCAGGGCCAACGAGCAGTACTTC
NA	NA	TRBV30	TRBJ2-7	CASTTDSSYEQSF	TGTGCCTCCACCACCGATAGCTCCTACGAGCAGTCCTTC
TRBD1	NA	TRBV27	TRBJ2-3	CASGDRGSTDTQYF	TGTGCCAGCGGGGACAGGGGGTCCACAGATACGCAGTATTTT
TRBD2	NA	TRBV29-1	TRBJ2-3	CSATTSGRNTDTQYF	TGCAGCGCTACTACTAGCGGGAGGAACACAGATACGCAGTATTTT
NA	NA	TRBV28	TRBJ1-5	CASSPAPAGVNQPQHF	TGTGCCAGCAGTCCGGCCCCGGCAGGGGTGAATCAGCCCCAGCATTTT
NA	NA	TRBV2	TRBJ2-7	CASKNRVAYEQYF	TGTGCCAGCAAGAACCGGGTGGCCTACGAGCAGTACTTC
NA	NA	TRBV2	TRBJ2-5	CASTRGWETQYF	TGTGCCAGCACCAGGGGTTGGGAGACCCAGTACTTC
NA	NA	TRBV6-1	TRBJ2-7	CASSEGGASYEQYF	TGTGCCAGCAGTGAGGGGGGAGCGAGCTACGAGCAGTACTTC
NA	NA	TRBV27	TRBJ2-7	CASSSLSRTYEQYF	TGTGCCAGCAGTTCGCTGTCAAGGACTTACGAGCAGTACTTC
NA	few	TRBV5-1	TRBJ2-7	CASSVNPGSYEQYF	TGCGCCAGCTCGGTCAACCCGGGGTCCTACGAGCAGTACTTC
TRBD1	NA	TRBV11-2	TRBJ1-2	CASSLDGDRTGYTF	TGTGCCAGCAGCTTAGATGGGGACAGGACTGGCTACACCTTC
NA	NA	TRBV2	TRBJ2-1	CASSDPPLGVGRGGGHSYNEQFF	TGTGCCAGCAGTGACCCTCCCCTGGGGGTCGGCCGGGGTGGGGGCCACTCCTACAATGAGCAGTTCTTC
NA	NA	TRBV2	TRBJ2-5	CASSPTGETQYF	TGTGCCAGCAGTCCCACGGGTGAGACCCAGTACTTC
TRBD1	NA	TRBV6-5	TRBJ1-1	CASSFVRDRVTEAFF	TGTGCCAGCAGTTTCGTCCGGGACAGGGTCACTGAAGCTTTCTTT
NA	NA	TRBV5-6	TRBJ1-2	CASSLEGRQESYGYTF	TGTGCCAGCAGCTTGGAAGGGAGACAGGAGAGCTATGGCTACACCTTC
TRBD1	NA	TRBV6-1	TRBJ1-6	CASSLQGVGSPLHF	TGTGCCAGCAGTTTGCAGGGGGTGGGTTCACCCCTCCACTTT
TRBD2	NA	TRBV6-1	TRBJ2-3	CASRTSGRDTQYF	TGTGCCAGCCGGACTAGCGGGAGAGATACGCAGTATTTT
TRBD2	once	TRBV5-1	TRBJ2-3	CASSLASSGDTDTQYF	TGCGCCAGCAGCTTGGCCTCTAGCGGAGACACAGATACGCAGTATTTT
TRBD1	NA	TRBV18	TRBJ1-1	CASSPGTGSRDTEAFF	TGTGCCAGCTCACCCGGGACAGGGTCCCGAGACACTGAAGCTTTCTTT
NA	NA	TRBV18	TRBJ1-1	CASSPRTFTEAFF	TGTGCCAGCTCACCTAGGACTTTCACTGAAGCTTTCTTT
NA	NA	TRBV5-1	TRBJ2-4	CASSPHIGRKDKNIQYF	TGCGCCAGCAGCCCACACATTGGGCGCAAAGACAAAAACATTCAGTACTTC
NA	NA	TRBV5-1	TRBJ2-3	CASSLAAGTDTQYF	TGCGCCAGCAGCTTGGCTGCAGGGACAGATACGCAGTATTTT
NA	NA	TRBV4-2	TRBJ2-5	CASSQGEKETQYF	TGTGCCAGCAGCCAAGGGGAGAAAGAGACCCAGTACTTC
TRBD1	NA	TRBV28	TRBJ1-1	CASSETGAHPVTEAFF	TGTGCCAGCTCGGAGACAGGGGCCCACCCCGTGACTGAAGCTTTCTTT